This TCR beta chain originates from a study of blood T cell repertoires in COVID-19. Study context: There were acute and convalescent COVID-19 samples, and they came from the United States, Italy and Spain. Nucleic acid was either cDNA or gDNA, and it came from T cells, B-cell-depleted T cells, or PBMCs.

TCRdb's copy holds only in-frame clones and misses some; the assay was immunoSEQ multiplex PCR. Of 150,000 or so clones listed, around four fifths are singletons. There are a few counts of this clone. Individuals aged about 18 to 100 years were recruited from approximately 22 US areas. Cohort 3 recovery required two negative PCRs, clearance, or symptom resolution. Germline loops: CDR1 LGHDT, CDR2 YNNKEL (reference sequence). Trimming removed 2 bases from V and 0 bases from J; junction bases left unmatched: 1. This CDR3 has 15 residues. The V gene is TRBV3-1 (or the pseudogene TRBV3-2), the J gene TRBJ1-1; 9 bases line up with TRBD1. This TCR was sampled from a woman in her fifties or sixties who had recovered from COVID-19. Sequencing was carried out using PBMCs or T cells enriched from blood (not recorded which). CDR3 amino acids: CASSQTGGMNTEAFF. The CDR3 nucleotides read TGTGCCAGCAGCCAAACAGGGGGCATGAACACTGAAGCTTTCTTT.